The next 29 T cell receptor beta chains were all read from a single sample in a study of OX40 agonist ivuxolimab in advanced cancers. Receptors were amplified or captured by the immunoSEQ multiplex PCR assay. The source is immuneACCESS, and TCRdb retained only in-frame sequences with V and J called. Part of the clones is not carried over; for the studies checked, unresolved V genes explain less than half of this, and the remainder is unexplained. The sample table contains approximately 39,000 clones; only one count was recorded for 70% to 90% of them. The ten largest account for 35% to 45% of the sample. Sequences were derived from CD4+ or CD8+ T cells sorted from blood, sampled in a trial of the OX40 agonist ivuxolimab. The receptor set was obtained from an adult with an advanced solid tumor such as melanoma, head and neck, liver or kidney cancer.

A remark on this clone: This sample includes further DNA sequences coding for the same CDR3. The V and J genes are TRBV4-3 and TRBJ2-7, with D unresolved. V was cut by 0 bases and J by 2 bases, with 8 bases left in between. The CDR3 spans 14 residues. Germline V gives CDR1 LGHNA, CDR2 YSLEER. The CDR3 loop reads CASSQERGTYEQYF. Here the CDR3 DNA reads TGCGCCAGCAGCCAAGAGAGAGGAACCTACGAGCAGTACTTC.

The chain links TRBV4-1 to TRBJ2-1, with 8 bases identical to TRBD2. Per germline, CDR1 MGHRA and CDR2 YSYEKL. This CDR3 is 17 amino acids long. Unmatched junction bases numbered 8, after V lost 4 bases and J lost 0 bases. The CDR3 sequence: CASSLSAGESSYNEQFF. CDR3 sequence (DNA): TGCGCCAGCAGCCTTTCAGCGGGGGAAAGCTCCTACAATGAGCAGTTCTTC.

The J gene is TRBJ1-1, the V gene TRBV5-6; D gene uncertain. Germline V lookup: CDR1 SGHDT, CDR2 YYEEEE. V was pared by 4 bases and J by 8 bases, with 15 bases between. The CDR3 has 13 amino acids. The CDR3 region has the DNA TGTGCCAGCAGCCCAACTAGCGGTGGGGAAGCTTTCTTT. It specifies CASSPTSGGEAFF.

This clone was seen a few times. The chain couples TRBV5-1 to TRBJ2-5; D tentatively fits TRBD1 or TRBD2 (5 bases each). CDR3 size: 16 residues. Germline V gene data show CDR1 as SGHRS and CDR2 as YFSETQ. Between the trimmed V and J ends, which lost 3 bases and 4 bases, there was a span of 19 bases. CDR3 coding DNA: TGCGCCAGCAGCTCAAATGGATGGGGACCGCGAGAGACCCAGTACTTC. Translating it yields CASSSNGWGPRETQYF.

The chain couples TRBV5-4 to TRBJ2-3; the D is unclear. Germline CDR1 SGHNT, CDR2 YYREEE (reference sequence). Between the trimmed V and J ends, which lost 0 bases and 3 bases, there was a span of 5 bases. CDR3 length: 13 amino acids. CDR3 protein: CASSLEQTDTQYF. Here the CDR3 DNA reads TGTGCCAGCAGCTTGGAGCAGACAGATACGCAGTATTTT.

The chain combines TRBV7-9 with TRBJ2-1; perhaps TRBD2 as D (6 bases). Germline CDR1 SEHNR, CDR2 FQNEAQ (reference sequence). This CDR3 comprises 15 residues. Deletions cut 5 bases from V and 3 bases from J, with 14 bases between. This chain's CDR3 is CASSPTEGHYNEQFF. CDR3 coding DNA: TGTGCCAGCAGCCCGACGGAGGGGCACTACAATGAGCAGTTCTTC.

This chain connects TRBV2 to TRBJ2-5; 7 bases match TRBD2. The ends lost 2 bases at V and 2 bases at J; junction bases unmatched: 5. This CDR3 has 15 amino acids. Germline V gene lookup returns CDR1 SNHLY and CDR2 FYNNEI. The CDR3: CASSERAGEQETQYF. The CDR3 bases are TGTGCCAGCAGTGAACGGGCGGGGGAACAAGAGACCCAGTACTTC.

V and J are TRBV27 and TRBJ2-1; D call uncertain. V lost 8 bases and J 0 bases, leaving 17 bases between the germline ends. Germline V gene lookup returns CDR1 MNHEY and CDR2 SMNVEV (reference sequence). There are 16 residues in the CDR3. The CDR3 is CASAPKQFNSYNEQFF. CDR3 bases: TGTGCCAGCGCTCCAAAACAGTTCAACTCCTACAATGAGCAGTTCTTC.

The chain employs TRBV2 and TRBJ2-7; D uncertain. V lost 4 bases and J 6 bases, leaving 7 bases between the germline ends. This CDR3 contains 11 residues. Germline CDR1 is SNHLY and CDR2 is FYNNEI. DNA for the CDR3: TGTGCCAGCAGTGGACTCGCCGAGCAGTACTTC. It encodes CASSGLAEQYF.

The chain combines TRBV6-4 with TRBJ2-7; D possibly matches TRBD1 or TRBD2 (7 bases each). V shed 1 base and J shed 5 bases, with 18 bases lying between them. CDR3 size: 16 residues. CDR1 and CDR2 (germline): MRHNA, SNTAGT. This CDR3 reads CASSDLEGAGLDEQYF. As DNA, the CDR3 is TGTGCCAGCAGTGACTTGGAGGGGGCAGGACTAGACGAGCAGTACTTC.

The rearrangement joins TRBV19 to TRBJ2-5; D is unresolved. This CDR3 has 13 residues. Deletions cut 3 bases from V and 2 bases from J, with 7 bases between. Germline CDR1 LNHDA, CDR2 SQIVND (reference sequence). This CDR3 is CASSILGQETQYF. In nucleotides, the CDR3 is TGTGCCAGTAGTATCTTGGGGCAAGAGACCCAGTACTTC.

V usage is TRBV14 and J usage is TRBJ2-7; no clear D gene. The germline gives CDR1 SGHDN, CDR2 FVKESK. The CDR3 is 14 residues long. V dropped 4 bases and J dropped 0 bases, with 10 bases sitting between them. The CDR3 region has the DNA TGTGCCAGCAGCCCCACGGCTCTCTCCTACGAGCAGTACTTC. It is translated as CASSPTALSYEQYF.

The chain recombines TRBV12-2 with TRBJ2-3; the table's D call TRBD2 went unverified against the DNA. TRBV12-2 is a listed pseudogene. The CDR3 runs to 20 residues. Here the CDR3 reads CASRLGRGTSGGTSTDTQYF. DNA for the CDR3: TGTGCAAGTCGCTTAGGGAGAGGGACTAGCGGGGGGACTAGCACAGATACGCAGTATTTT.

This rearrangement joins TRBV6-5 to TRBJ2-7; 8 bases line up with TRBD2. The CDR3 covers 15 residues. Germline trimming cut 2 bases from V and 6 bases from J; bases unmatched to any gene: 9. CDR1 is MNHEY and CDR2 is SVGAGI in the germline V gene. The CDR3: CASSYPSGGVREQYF. The DNA for the CDR3 is TGTGCCAGCAGTTACCCCTCCGGGGGGGTCCGCGAGCAGTACTTC.

J is TRBJ1-2 and V is TRBV4-1, with D tentatively TRBD1 (5 bases). CDR3 size: 13 residues. Trimming stripped 3 bases from V and 4 bases from J, with 9 bases between. Germline V gives CDR1 MGHRA, CDR2 YSYEKL. CDR3 sequence reads: CASSHGGSYGYTF. The DNA for the CDR3 is TGCGCCAGCAGCCATGGGGGATCCTATGGCTACACCTTC.

The chain combines TRBV28 with TRBJ2-7; TRBD1 agrees at 12 bases. Germline V lookup: CDR1 MDHEN, CDR2 SYDVKM. The junction had 9 bases not matched to a gene; V was cut back by 2 bases and J by 4 bases. This CDR3 is built from 17 residues. The CDR3 sequence: CASSLGDRGQLRYEQYF. The CDR3 DNA reads TGTGCCAGCAGTTTAGGGGACAGGGGGCAATTAAGGTACGAGCAGTACTTC.

V and J are TRBV4-3 and TRBJ1-1; D might be TRBD1 (6 bases). V dropped 3 bases and J dropped 3 bases, with 11 bases sitting between them. CDR1 and CDR2 (germline): LGHNA, YSLEER. The CDR3 length is 14 residues. CDR3 nucleotide sequence: TGCGCCAGCAGCCATGTACAGGGCGACACTGAAGCTTTCTTT. Protein sequence: CASSHVQGDTEAFF.

This rearrangement joins TRBV6-5 to TRBJ2-7, with D unclear. The CDR3 is made up of 13 amino acids. Germline V lookup: CDR1 MNHEY, CDR2 SVGAGI. The germline V and J ends were trimmed by 5 bases and 2 bases, with 10 bases remaining between them. Here the CDR3 reads CASSPTTAYEQYF. DNA of the CDR3: TGTGCCAGCAGTCCTACTACCGCCTACGAGCAGTACTTC.

The chain recombines TRBV4-2 with TRBJ2-1; no clear D gene. The CDR3 is 11 residues long. V lost 1 base, J lost 10 bases, and 5 bases lay in between. The germline V gene has CDR1 LGHNA and CDR2 YNFKEQ. This CDR3 reads CASSQGLEQFF. The CDR3 nucleotides read TGTGCCAGCAGCCAAGGCTTAGAGCAGTTCTTC.

As concerns this clone: A junction boundary mismatches the germline segment, possibly from a read error. The sample has other DNA sequences that encode this CDR3 too. The J gene is TRBJ2-7, the V gene TRBV19; 7 bases match TRBD2. The CDR3 totals 12 residues. Per the germline V gene, CDR1 is LNHDA and CDR2 is SQIVND (reference sequence). CDR3 DNA: TGTGCCAGTAGCGCGACTAGCTACGAGCAGTACTTT. Amino acid sequence: CASSATSYEQYF.

The CDR3 sequence: CASSVASQGNTEAFF. The DNA for the CDR3 is TGTGCCAGCAGTGTCGCATCCCAGGGGAACACTGAAGCTTTCTTT. This sequence joins TRBV25-1 and TRBJ1-1; maybe TRBD1 (5 bases). The ends were cut back, 4 bases at V and 1 base at J, with 13 bases in the middle. CDR3 size: 15 residues. Germline V gene lookup returns CDR1 MGHDK and CDR2 SYGVNS.

The V call is TRBV5-1, the J call TRBJ2-7, with TRBD2 matching 13 bases. The CDR3 sequence is 17 residues long. Looked up from germline, CDR1 is SGHRS and CDR2 is YFSETQ. J was trimmed by 2 bases and V by 0 bases; bases with no gene match: 5. CDR3: CASSLGTSGGLTYEQYF. CDR3 nucleotide sequence: TGCGCCAGCAGCTTGGGGACTAGCGGGGGCTTAACCTACGAGCAGTACTTC.

The V call is TRBV4-1, the J call TRBJ2-5; 10 positions agree with TRBD2. The CDR3 spans 16 residues. The ends lost 4 bases at V and 4 bases at J; junction bases unmatched: 9. Per the germline V gene, CDR1 is MGHRA and CDR2 is YSYEKL. The CDR3 coding sequence is TGCGCCAGCAGCCTCAGCTCACTAGCGGGGCGAGAGACCCAGTACTTC. Protein product: CASSLSSLAGRETQYF.

The chain carries TRBV7-9 and TRBJ1-6; D unclear. This CDR3 comprises 14 residues. The V gene lost 1 base and the J gene lost 5 bases, with 6 bases spanning the gap. Germline V lookup: CDR1 SEHNR, CDR2 FQNEAQ (reference sequence). The CDR3 sequence is CASSLDGNNSPLHF. The CDR3, as DNA: TGTGCCAGCAGCTTAGACGGAAATAATTCACCCCTCCACTTT.

This clone was observed a single time. The chain has TRBV28 and TRBJ1-5; weak D call: TRBD1 (6 bases). Per germline, CDR1 MDHEN and CDR2 SYDVKM. V shed 2 bases and J shed 1 base, with 6 bases lying between them. This CDR3 has 14 residues. This CDR3 reads CASSLTGSNQPQHF. The CDR3 bases are TGTGCCAGCAGTTTAACAGGGAGCAATCAGCCCCAGCATTTT.

The chain recombines TRBV19 with TRBJ2-1; D gene ambiguous. Looked up from germline, CDR1 is LNHDA and CDR2 is SQIVND (reference sequence). The CDR3 extends over 13 amino acids. The ends were cut back, 3 bases at V and 2 bases at J, with 5 bases in the middle. The CDR3 loop is CASSMGPYNEQFF. CDR3 coding DNA: TGTGCCAGTAGTATGGGTCCCTACAATGAGCAGTTCTTC.

The rearrangement uses TRBV4-1 and TRBJ2-3; TRBD2 matches 10 bases. From germline, CDR1 is MGHRA and CDR2 YSYEKL. V lost 4 bases and J lost 2; bases outside the gene matches: 6. The CDR3 is made up of 16 amino acids. CDR3 sequence: CASSPRTSGTTDTQYF. In DNA form, the CDR3 reads TGCGCCAGCAGCCCTCGGACTAGCGGAACCACAGATACGCAGTATTTT.

The genes are TRBV7-9 and TRBJ1-1, with D possibly matching TRBD1 (6 bases). This CDR3 comprises 15 residues. In germline, CDR1 is SEHNR, CDR2 FQNEAQ (reference sequence). The V end lost 2 bases, the J end lost 1 base, and 11 bases lay between the germline ends. The CDR3 sequence: CASSLTGDTNTEAFF. The CDR3 DNA reads TGTGCCAGCAGCTTAACGGGGGACACGAACACTGAAGCTTTCTTT.

V gene TRBV2 combines with J gene TRBJ2-7; 11 bases are shared with TRBD1. In germline, CDR1 is SNHLY, CDR2 FYNNEI. The CDR3 is 15 residues long. V gave up 6 bases and J gave up 3 bases; unmatched junction bases: 7. The DNA of the CDR3 is TGTGCCAGCAGAGCTGGACAGGGGGCAGGCTACGAGCAGTACTTC. It specifies CASRAGQGAGYEQYF. Using reference TRBV2 and TRBJ2-7 for the parts outside the CDR3, the full variable domain is EPEVTQTPSHQVTQMGQEVILRCVPISNHLYFYWYRQILGQKVEFLVSFYNNEISEKSEIFDDQFSVERPDGSNFTLKIRSTKLEDSAMYFCASRAGQGAGYEQYFGPGTRLTVT.